This passage covers 3 T cell receptor beta chains from one sample sequenced in a study of sequential checkpoint blockade in melanoma. The data were produced by immunoSEQ multiplex PCR, yet TCRdb's version contains in-frame clones alone and is incomplete. The sample lists about 3,700 clones; around 21% were seen once. Treatment of the sample: randomized to nivolumab then ipilimumab (arm A) or the reverse (arm B). Sample: tumor tissue (inferred from file names), taken from a patient given nivolumab and ipilimumab in sequence. The receptors shown here come from a human donor with melanoma.

The sample holds many counts of this clone. The CDR3 sequence is CASSEQDQNTEAFF. In nucleotides, the CDR3 is TGTGCCAGCAGCGAACAGGACCAGAACACTGAAGCTTTCTTT. The J gene is TRBJ1-1, the V gene TRBV9; D is perhaps TRBD1 (5 bases). The CDR3 sequence is 14 residues long. V was shortened by 3 bases and J by 1 base, with 10 bases between the two germline ends. CDR1 and CDR2 (germline): SGDLS, YYNGEE. Full variable domain (rest looked up from reference TRBV9 and TRBJ1-1): DSGVTQTPKHLITATGQRVTLRCSPRSGDLSVYWYQQSLDQGLQFLIQYYNGEERAKGNILERFSAQQFPDLHSELNLSSLELGDSALYFCASSEQDQNTEAFFGQGTRLTVV.

The chain is built from TRBV11-3 and TRBJ2-2; D may be TRBD1 (5 bases). V shed 1 base and J shed 4 bases, with 16 bases lying between them. There are 17 residues in the CDR3. Germline V gene sequence: CDR1 SGHNT, CDR2 YENEEA. CDR3 coding DNA: TGTGCCAGCAGCTTAGGAACAGGATCCACCCTCACCGGGGAGCTGTTTTTT. This gives the protein CASSLGTGSTLTGELFF.

J is TRBJ2-2 and V is TRBV19; no definite D call. The germline gives CDR1 LNHDA, CDR2 SQIVND (reference sequence). This CDR3 has 18 amino acids. Trimming stripped 3 bases from V and 7 bases from J, with 24 bases between. The CDR3 nucleotides are TGTGCCAGTAGTATCTCCCCTACAGTGGCCGGGCTGTTCGGGGAGCTGTTTTTT. Its protein product is CASSISPTVAGLFGELFF.